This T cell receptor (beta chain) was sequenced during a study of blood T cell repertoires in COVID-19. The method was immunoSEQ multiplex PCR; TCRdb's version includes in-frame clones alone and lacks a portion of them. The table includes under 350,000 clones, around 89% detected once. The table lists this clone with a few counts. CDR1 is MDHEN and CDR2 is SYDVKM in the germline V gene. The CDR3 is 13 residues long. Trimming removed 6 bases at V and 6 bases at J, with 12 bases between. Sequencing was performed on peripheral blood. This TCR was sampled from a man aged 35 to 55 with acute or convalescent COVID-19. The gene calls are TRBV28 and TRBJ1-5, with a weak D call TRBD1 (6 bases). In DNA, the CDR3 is TGTGCCAGCAGCCAGGGGCGGATTCAGCCCCAGCATTTT. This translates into CASSQGRIQPQHF.